The clone carrying this TCR beta chain was picked up a small number of times. Its target is not known. Germline lookup yields CDR1 SGHRS and CDR2 YFSETQ. V was shortened by 0 bases and J by 8 bases, with 12 bases between the two germline ends. The CDR3 consists of 14 residues. One entry per CDR3 protein, called by TCRdb with MiXCR from the reads. This table has about a million distinct CDR3 sequences, roughly 30% appearing once. These data belong to a study of T cell repertoires in cytomegalovirus infection. Study details: It was recently identified HLA-C-restricted and well-studied HLA-B-restricted CMV epitopes that the study used. Public TCR beta signature analysis indicated the presence of both CMV infection and matching HLA type.

Points from the study as a whole: HLA-C-restricted, CMV-specific TCR beta clonotypes were dominant ex vivo. Identification of carriers of CMV plus the relevant HLA was achieved through cumulative public TCR beta family frequency.

This chain uses TRBV5-1 with TRBJ2-1, with D perhaps TRBD1 or TRBD2 (5 bases each). The TCR sequence derives from a human donor in good health (CMV status not recorded). Some clones in this sample may be carry-over from other donors' samples. Source: cultured CD8+ T cells from PBMCs, taken from culture after CMV antigen stimulation. DNA for the CDR3: TGCGCCAGCAGCTTGGAGAGGGGCGAGGATGAGCAGTTCTTC. This translates into CASSLERGEDEQFF.